This T cell receptor (beta chain) was sequenced in a study of identical twins. This clonotype was found a few times. TCRdb independently ran MiXCR on the 5' RACE reads; one entry per CDR3 protein. The sample has about 490,000 distinct CDR3 sequences, roughly 15% seen once. V was clipped by 3 bases and J by 1 base, with 16 bases between them. The CDR3 sequence is 17 residues long. Germline loops: CDR1 SGHVS, CDR2 FNYEAQ. These records were also assigned to another study, of yellow fever vaccine responses in identical twins.

The TCR originated in a woman aged 18-29 years in good health. Sequences were obtained from CD4+ T cells sorted from blood. The V call is TRBV7-6, the J call TRBJ1-3; a weak D match, TRBD1 (6 bases). CDR3 nucleotide sequence: TGTGCCAGCAGCTTGCGAGTCAGGGGCACTTCTGGAAACACCATATATTTT. Protein sequence: CASSLRVRGTSGNTIYF.